This T cell receptor beta chain appears in the sequencing data of a study of early T cells in non-severe SARS-CoV-2 infection. Study at large: The authors sequenced bulk RNA from unsorted whole blood, leaving chains unpaired.

This clonotype was seen repeatedly, ten times or more. The antigen is unknown. General study points: Anti-spike CD8 responses were favored by VDJdb matching, which missed private and CD4 specificities.

Attachment of unique molecular identifiers was made to individual cDNA molecules. Each CDR3 protein gets one entry after TCRdb re-called the 5' RACE reads with MiXCR. The data contain about 33,000 distinct CDR3 sequences, approximately 5.4% of them singletons. This CDR3 spans 15 amino acids. Trimming left V 8 bases short and J 2 bases short, with 16 bases between. Germline V lookup: CDR1 SNHLY, CDR2 FYNNEI. The V gene is TRBV2, the J gene TRBJ1-3; D is undetermined. This TCR derives from an adult who was a healthcare worker with PCR-confirmed SARS-CoV-2 infection or an uninfected control (not recorded which). The sample consisted of whole blood. CDR3 residues: CASGEPGGTGNTIYF. The CDR3 nucleotides are TGTGCCAGCGGGGAACCGGGAGGAACTGGAAACACCATATATTTT.